This TCR beta chain emerged from a study of regulatory T cells in long-lasting Graves disease. HTBI primers from iRepertoire and Arm-PCR of CDR3 regions yielded the TCR beta libraries. A single record per CDR3 protein comes from TCRdb applying MiXCR to the multiplex PCR reads. The table records roughly 360,000 distinct CDR3 sequences, 12% of them present only once. The time point was: newly diagnosed GD, antithyroid drugs for less than 3 months. PBMCs were the source of the RNA used for TCR sequencing. The ends were cut back, 4 bases at V and 4 bases at J, with 13 bases in the middle. Germline-derived CDR1 and CDR2 are MNHEY and SVGAGI. This CDR3 is built from 14 residues. These data were likewise used in another study, on T cells in Graves' hyperthyroidism and ophthalmopathy.

This sequence joins TRBV6-5 and TRBJ1-2; a possible D gene is TRBD1 (5 bases). This clonotype originated in a woman aged 18-29 years with Graves disease. The source was peripheral blood mononuclear cells (PBMCs), collected at new diagnosis, from a patient treated with antithyroid drugs. CDR3 nucleotides: TGTGCCAGCAGTTGGGACCAGGTTTCCTATGGCTACACCTTC. Translating it yields CASSWDQVSYGYTF.